Described below is a single TCR beta chain sequence and its context. Its matching antigen is unknown. Per the germline V gene, CDR1 is MNHNS and CDR2 is SASEGT. The CDR3 is made up of 11 amino acids. V lost 2 bases and J lost 10, with 8 bases in between. The record originates from a study of cytomegalovirus exposure and HLA in healthy donors. Whole-study context: Researchers previously reported finding just under 120 million unique TCR beta sequences from approximately 190 million T cells.

Both 60 Vbeta primers and 13 Jbeta primers went into the PCR. Profiled with immunoSEQ multiplex PCR; TCRdb holds only in-frame clones, not every one. The repertoire holds 120,000 or so clones, with 72% as singletons. Findings and caveats of the study: After further analysis at a later stage, 15,000 to 20,000 TCR beta sequences were associated with HLA alleles at 0.05 false discovery rate. Donors belonging to an Asian-associated ancestry cluster reportedly showed fewer N-insertions in productive TCRs than the roughly 700-donor mean, according to what a later analysis found.

The receptor was derived from a man aged 30 to 39 in good health and CMV-seronegative. This chain uses TRBV6-1 with TRBJ1-1; D not certain. Specimen: PBMCs. CDR3 sequence reads: CASSESGVAFF. The CDR3 DNA reads TGTGCCAGCAGTGAAAGTGGAGTAGCTTTCTTT.